Given below is one TCR beta chain in context. Its matching antigen is unknown. The record originates from a study of T cells in narcolepsy. Notes on the study in general: Same-patient CSF and blood CD4+ T cell clonotypes included HCRT-specific and TRIB2-specific autoreactive ones.

Between the trimmed V and J ends, which lost 8 bases and 6 bases, there was a span of 11 bases. The CDR3 length is 11 residues. From germline, CDR1 is MNHEY and CDR2 SVGAGI. TCRdb keeps only in-frame clones here, not all; method: immunoSEQ multiplex PCR. The sample carries about 40,000 clones, about 87% recorded once. The sequence derives from a human donor with narcolepsy. The rearrangement links TRBV6-5 to TRBJ2-7, with D perhaps matching TRBD1 (5 bases). Sequenced material: CD45RA- memory CD4+ T cells from PBMCs. CDR3 sequence: CASSVQGEQYF. CDR3 in DNA: TGTGCCAGCTCAGTGCAGGGCGAGCAGTACTTC.